The clone carrying this T cell receptor (beta chain) was found many times. As yet, its antigen is unknown. Having ophthalmopathy, the donors showed moderate-to-severe activity, CAS ≥3 and NOSPECS ≥4, with disease lasting under 3 months. Clinicians diagnosed using symptoms, serum thyroxine, TRAb, thyroid ultrasound and orbital computed tomography. This entry comes from a study of Graves' ophthalmopathy and Graves' hyperthyroidism. Overall study findings and caveats: The majority of expanded thyroid clonotypes above 0.001 frequency also occurred in blood. The study's model predicted ophthalmopathy progression at around 70% sensitivity and almost 75% specificity.

The CDR3 runs to 14 residues. The V and J ends lost 0 bases and 4 bases respectively, with 9 bases between them. The V gene's germline CDR1 is LNHNV and CDR2 YYDKDF (reference sequence). Amplifying from RNA transcripts, the study obtained TCR beta CDR3 regions. Second-round multiplex PCR followed a first-round RT-PCR using HTBI primers. TCRdb reanalysed the multiplex PCR reads using MiXCR and keeps one entry per CDR3 protein. The data contain about 700,000 distinct CDR3 sequences, roughly 41% of them seen just once; the ten biggest clones take up about 40%. The specimen sequenced was peripheral blood. The TCR comes from an adult man with Graves' ophthalmopathy. This chain connects TRBV15 to TRBJ1-2; D ambiguous. The CDR3 coding sequence is TGTGCCACCAGCAGAGAGGTACAGAGCTATGGCTACACCTTC. Amino acid sequence: CATSREVQSYGYTF. Full variable domain (outside the CDR3, taken from reference TRBV15 and TRBJ1-2): DAMVIQNPRYQVTQFGKPVTLSCSQTLNHNVMYWYQQKSSQAPKLLFHYYDKDFNNEADTPDNFQSRRPNTSFCFLDIRSPGLGDTAMYLCATSREVQSYGYTFGSGTRLTVV.